This TCR beta chain was identified in a study of T cell changes during pregnancy in multiple sclerosis. Produced via immunoSEQ multiplex PCR; TCRdb's table is partial and in-frame only. The sample gives 78,000 or so clones, about 92% of which show up once; approximately 1.5% is in the top ten. V lost 1 base, J lost 6 bases, and 15 bases lay in between. CDR1 and CDR2 (germline): WSHSY, SAAADI. The CDR3 has 15 amino acids. This clone occurred a few times. The TCR originated in a female donor with multiple sclerosis, enrolled in a pregnancy study. This sample comprised peripheral blood, obtained before pregnancy. J is TRBJ1-1 and V is TRBV10-2; D unresolved. The CDR3, as DNA: TGCGCCAGCAGTGAGTTTAGATTGGGCAACTCTGAAGCTTTCTTT. Its protein product is CASSEFRLGNSEAFF.